This T cell receptor (beta chain) appears in the sequencing data of a study of post-analysis software for immune sequencing data. General study results and limits: Patients had higher frequencies than controls of about five TRBV segments, including TRBV5-6, TRBV5-1 and TRBV20-1.

The V and J ends lost 3 bases and 4 bases respectively, with 9 bases between them. Germline V gene sequence: CDR1 KGHDR, CDR2 SFDVKD. The CDR3 spans 13 residues. Built from TCR beta cDNA, the libraries had unique molecular identifiers in them. MiXCR, applied by TCRdb to the PCR reads, yields one record per CDR3 protein. The repertoire holds about 770,000 distinct CDR3 sequences, with roughly 46% as singletons. This clonotype turned up a few times. The antigen is unknown. The chain uses TRBV24-1 and TRBJ2-7, with D unresolved. The sequence was obtained from a girl aged 5 to 17 with multiple sclerosis. Sequenced material: blood. The CDR3 region is CATSDPTRYEQYF. The CDR3 nucleotides are TGTGCCACCAGTGATCCGACCCGTTACGAGCAGTACTTC.